Listed here are 23 T cell receptor beta chains from one sample, sequenced in a study of beta chain features in type 1 diabetes. Isolated RNA was reverse transcribed in full, so expressed TCRB transcripts were sequenced. Libraries were prepared by immunoSEQ multiplex PCR; TCRdb keeps only in-frame clonotypes and omits some of them. The sample has about 180,000 clones; about 13% are singletons. Source material: central memory CD4+ T cells from blood. All receptors come from a young woman in good health.

This clone has more than one count but fewer than ten. The chain recombines TRBV18 with TRBJ1-4, with TRBD1 identical over 10 bases. With 3 bases clipped from V and 7 bases from J, the junction kept 5 bases outside the gene matches. The CDR3 is 15 amino acids. Germline CDR1 is KGHSH and CDR2 is LQKENI. In nucleotides, the CDR3 is TGTGCCAGCTCACCGCGACAGGGGGCGCTTGAAAAACTGTTTTTT. It translates to CASSPRQGALEKLFF.

This rearrangement joins TRBV6-4 to TRBJ2-1; possibly TRBD2 for D (7 bases). Per the germline V gene, CDR1 is MRHNA and CDR2 is SNTAGT. This CDR3 contains 14 residues. The ends were cut back, 6 bases at V and 7 bases at J, with 16 bases in the middle. This chain's CDR3 is CASSPRGARNEQFF. For the CDR3, the DNA is TGTGCCAGCAGCCCCCGGGGGGCTAGGAATGAGCAGTTCTTC.

This clone was recorded a few times. This chain connects TRBV15 to TRBJ2-1, with D perhaps TRBD1 (6 bases). Germline V lookup: CDR1 LNHNV, CDR2 YYDKDF (reference sequence). The CDR3 covers 16 residues. Trimming shortened V by 5 bases and J by 0 bases, and 14 bases separated the two germline ends. CDR3 region: CATSGHLGGSYNEQFF. CDR3 coding DNA: TGTGCCACCAGCGGACACCTAGGGGGCTCCTACAATGAGCAGTTCTTC.

V usage is TRBV5-6 and J usage is TRBJ2-3; D is ambiguous. V was trimmed by 1 base and J by 6 bases, leaving 6 bases between them. The germline V gene has CDR1 SGHDT and CDR2 YYEEEE. This CDR3 spans 12 amino acids. CDR3 DNA sequence: TGTGCCAGCAGCTTGAGTACTGATACGCAGTATTTT. Translation gives CASSLSTDTQYF.

V and J are TRBV2 and TRBJ2-5; maybe TRBD2 (5 bases). The CDR3 runs 15 residues. Per germline, CDR1 SNHLY and CDR2 FYNNEI. V was trimmed by 4 bases and J by 2 bases, leaving 14 bases between them. Written as DNA, the CDR3 is TGTGCCAGCAGTGGGGAAAGCGGATATCAAGAGACCCAGTACTTC. It specifies CASSGESGYQETQYF.

This clone was counted only a few times. This chain links TRBV6-1 with TRBJ2-1, with a weak D call TRBD1 (6 bases). Trimming cost V 2 bases and J 7 bases, with 12 bases left between them. This CDR3 comprises 14 residues. Germline values: CDR1 MNHNS, CDR2 SASEGT. This CDR3 reads CASSEWDKSNEQFF. CDR3 bases: TGTGCCAGCAGTGAATGGGACAAGTCTAATGAGCAGTTCTTC.

This clone occurred a few times. In nucleotides, the CDR3 is TGTGCCAGCAGCTTAATCGCAGGGCCAAGGGCCCAGCATTTT. Translating it yields CASSLIAGPRAQHF. V gene TRBV7-9 combines with J gene TRBJ1-5; possible D gene TRBD1, 5 bases. The germline gives CDR1 SEHNR, CDR2 FQNEAQ (reference sequence). Trimming cost V 2 bases and J 11 bases, with 16 bases left between them. This CDR3 has 14 amino acids.

This clone was picked up a small number of times. The chain recombines TRBV30 with TRBJ2-1; TRBD2 matches at 10 bases. CDR3 length equals 14 residues. Germline CDR1 reads GTSNPN; CDR2 reads SVGIG (reference sequence). V shed 4 bases, J shed 9 bases, and the junction held 9 bases outside the gene matches. The CDR3 coding sequence is TGTGCCTGGAACATCCCTAGCGGGAGACGTGAGCAGTTCTTC. Translated: CAWNIPSGRREQFF.

The genes are TRBV9 and TRBJ2-7; maybe TRBD2 (6 bases). The CDR3 consists of 14 residues. V was trimmed by 2 bases and J by 6 bases, leaving 15 bases between them. Germline CDR1 SGDLS, CDR2 YYNGEE. CDR3 sequence: CASSVGGTRVEQYF. In DNA, the CDR3 is TGTGCCAGCAGCGTTGGCGGGACCCGGGTCGAGCAGTACTTC.

This clone was seen a handful of times. CDR3 DNA sequence: TGTGCCAGCAGCCCCGGACAGCGGTCCTACGAGCAGTACTTC. Translating it yields CASSPGQRSYEQYF. This sequence joins TRBV11-1 and TRBJ2-7, with D possibly TRBD1 on 6 matching bases. Germline V lookup: CDR1 SGHAT, CDR2 FQDESV (reference sequence). The CDR3 is 14 residues long. Trimming stripped 5 bases from V and 1 base from J, with 12 bases between.

This clone was seen more than once but under ten times. The chain employs TRBV28 and TRBJ1-2; D is unresolved. V dropped 5 bases and J dropped 2 bases, with 12 bases sitting between them. The CDR3 loop spans 14 amino acids. CDR1 MDHEN and CDR2 SYDVKM come from the germline V gene. Here the CDR3 reads CASSTPPQNYGYTF. CDR3 nucleotide sequence: TGTGCCAGCAGTACCCCGCCACAAAACTATGGCTACACCTTC.

This chain joins TRBV28 and TRBJ1-2; the match to TRBD1 covers 7 bases. In germline, CDR1 is MDHEN, CDR2 SYDVKM. The CDR3 is 15 amino acids. J lost 4 bases, V lost 6 bases, and 11 bases had no gene match. Written as DNA, the CDR3 is TGTGCCAGCAGCTCCCCGACAGGGAAAAGCTATGGCTACACCTTC. Translated: CASSSPTGKSYGYTF.

The chain combines TRBV2 with TRBJ1-5, with D maybe TRBD1 (6 bases). Between the trimmed V and J ends, which lost 8 bases and 8 bases, there was a span of 16 bases. Germline CDR1 and CDR2: SNHLY and FYNNEI. CDR3 length: 13 amino acids. Here the CDR3 reads CASQGHRLEPQHF. The CDR3, as DNA: TGTGCCAGCCAGGGACACCGTTTAGAGCCCCAGCATTTT.

The rearrangement joins TRBV27 to TRBJ2-7; 10 bases are a match to TRBD2. Losses at the gene ends were 3 bases for V and 7 bases for J; bases not matched to a gene: 12. CDR1 and CDR2 (germline): MNHEY, SMNVEV (reference sequence). The length of the CDR3 is 16 residues. The CDR3 protein is CASSFAAGGRRGEQYF. The CDR3 bases are TGTGCCAGCAGTTTCGCAGCGGGAGGGCGCCGTGGTGAGCAGTACTTC.

The chain recombines TRBV30 with TRBJ2-3; D is undetermined. The CDR3 extends over 15 amino acids. Trimming stripped 5 bases from V and 0 bases from J, with 15 bases between. Germline values: CDR1 GTSNPN, CDR2 SVGIG (reference sequence). The CDR3 here is CAWARLRTSTDTQYF. CDR3 sequence (DNA): TGTGCCTGGGCCCGTCTTAGAACTAGCACAGATACGCAGTATTTT.

This clone was recorded a few times. The chain couples TRBV7-8 to TRBJ2-2, with a weak D call TRBD2 (5 bases). The germline CDR1 and CDR2 sequences are SGHVS and FQNEAQ. This CDR3 spans 16 amino acids. Trimming shortened V by 5 bases and J by 9 bases, and 22 bases separated the two germline ends. The DNA of the CDR3 is TGTGCCAGCAGCCCTAGCTACCGGCTGTCAGCCCGGGAGCTGTTTTTT. Translating it yields CASSPSYRLSARELFF.

In this sample, this clone turned up a few times. This chain joins TRBV28 and TRBJ1-1; 7 bases match TRBD1. The CDR3 is made up of 14 amino acids. Germline V gene data show CDR1 as MDHEN and CDR2 as SYDVKM. V was pared by 7 bases and J by 2 bases, with 7 bases of the junction left unmatched. CDR3 nucleotides: TGTGCCAGCACTAAACAGGGGTTCAACACTGAAGCTTTCTTT. Encoded protein: CASTKQGFNTEAFF.

This clone was recorded a few times. V gene TRBV11-2 combines with J gene TRBJ2-7; a weak D match, TRBD2 (5 bases). Germline V gene sequence: CDR1 SGHAT, CDR2 FQNNGV. V was trimmed by 5 bases and J by 5 bases, leaving 19 bases between them. This CDR3 has 15 amino acids. DNA of the CDR3: TGTGCCAGCAGCCCTGATAGCGCGAGATCCCACGAGCAGTACTTC. Its protein product is CASSPDSARSHEQYF.

The chain has TRBV5-1 and TRBJ1-5; D gene ambiguous. V gave up 0 bases and J gave up 6 bases, with 13 bases separating them. The CDR3 has 15 residues. The V gene's germline CDR1 is SGHRS and CDR2 YFSETQ. The CDR3 protein is CASSLAGQVGQPQHF. The CDR3 nucleotides read TGCGCCAGCAGCTTGGCCGGTCAGGTCGGTCAGCCCCAGCATTTT.

V is TRBV5-1 and J is TRBJ1-5; 10 positions agree with TRBD1. V trimming: 4 bases; J trimming: 6 bases; junction bases outside the gene matches: 7. CDR3 length: 15 amino acids. The germline V gene has CDR1 SGHRS and CDR2 YFSETQ. The CDR3 loop reads CASSPGTGEGQPQHF. For the CDR3, the DNA is TGCGCCAGCAGCCCTGGGACAGGGGAAGGTCAGCCCCAGCATTTT.

The rearrangement uses TRBV19 and TRBJ2-3, with TRBD2 matching 12 bases. The V gene's germline CDR1 is LNHDA and CDR2 SQIVND (reference sequence). The CDR3 is made up of 16 amino acids. V lost 4 bases to trimming and J lost 5 bases; unmatched junction nucleotides: 7. This CDR3 reads CASSTTSGSWGDTQYF. In DNA form, the CDR3 reads TGTGCCAGTAGTACGACTAGCGGGAGTTGGGGAGATACGCAGTATTTT.

The gene calls are TRBV29-1 and TRBJ1-5; D might be TRBD1 (5 bases). CDR1 and CDR2 (germline): SQVTM, ANQGSEA. The CDR3 totals 15 residues. Trimming pared 4 bases from V and 3 bases from J, leaving 16 bases between. The CDR3 DNA is TGCAGCGTTGTATTGTCAGGGATAATCAATCAGCCCCAGCATTTT. Translated, it gives CSVVLSGIINQPQHF.

The chain's CDR3 is CASSQDYSPSGANVLTF. DNA of the CDR3: TGTGCCAGCAGCCAAGACTACAGCCCTTCTGGGGCCAACGTCCTGACTTTC. The rearrangement links TRBV4-2 to TRBJ2-6; the D is unclear. Germline V gene data show CDR1 as LGHNA and CDR2 as YNFKEQ. Trimming cost V 0 bases and J 1 base, with 10 bases left between them. This CDR3 spans 17 amino acids.